The source of this T cell receptor beta chain is a study of shared clonotypes between healthy human individuals. In germline, CDR1 is SGHVS, CDR2 FNYEAQ. Losses at the gene ends were 6 bases for V and 7 bases for J; bases not matched to a gene: 8. This CDR3 spans 15 amino acids. Within Nashville, Tennessee resided all donors, each a Caucasian adult. In the case of this clone: Its specificity is not known.

Study-level points and caveats: When compared with the clonotypes that were shared by all four sorted-subset donors, the non-shared clonotypes turned out to have lower generation probabilities.

In the authors' methods: From ImmunoSEQ came sequences covering only the junction and carrying no quality scores, so filtering differed. Profiled with immunoSEQ multiplex PCR; TCRdb holds only in-frame clones, not every one. V and J calls and clone size are given by that table; D and trimming were obtained from the DNA. The sample lists about 980,000 clones, over 75% seen once, with about 1.5% in the top ten. The TCR originated in a man aged 18 to 35 in good health. Sequencing was carried out using memory CD4+ T cells sorted from blood. Subset noted: CD45RA-negative fraction. The V gene is TRBV7-6, the J gene TRBJ1-6, with 8 bases that match TRBD1. In DNA form, the CDR3 reads TGTGCCAGCAGACAGGACAGGGCTGGAAATTCACCCCTCCACTTT. It translates to CASRQDRAGNSPLHF.